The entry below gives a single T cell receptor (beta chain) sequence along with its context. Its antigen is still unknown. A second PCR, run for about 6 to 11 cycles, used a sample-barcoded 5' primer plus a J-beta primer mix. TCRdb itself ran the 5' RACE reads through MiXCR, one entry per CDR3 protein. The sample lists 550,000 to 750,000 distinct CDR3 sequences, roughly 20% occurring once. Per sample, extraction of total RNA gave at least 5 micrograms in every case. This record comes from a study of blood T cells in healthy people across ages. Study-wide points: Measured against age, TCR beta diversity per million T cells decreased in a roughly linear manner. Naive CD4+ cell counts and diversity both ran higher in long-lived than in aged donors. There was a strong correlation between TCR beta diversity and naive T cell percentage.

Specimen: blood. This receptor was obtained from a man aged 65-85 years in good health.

CDR3 nucleotides: TGCAGTGCTAGAGATTTAGCGGGAGACGGGCAAGAGACCCAGTACTTC. Translating gives CSARDLAGDGQETQYF. The chain links TRBV20-1 to TRBJ2-5, with TRBD2 identical over 9 bases. V gave up 0 bases and J gave up 2 bases; unmatched junction bases: 7. The CDR3 has 16 amino acids. Germline CDR1 and CDR2: DFQATT and SNEGSKA (reference sequence).